A selection of T cell receptor beta chains follows, all from one sample in a study of blood T cell repertoires in COVID-19. The protocol was immunoSEQ multiplex PCR, while the TCRdb copy is restricted to in-frame clones and leaves out a portion. The table shows a few hundred thousand clones, with over 80% occurring only once. The sample taken for sequencing was PBMCs or T cells enriched from blood (not recorded which). The receptors shown here come from a woman aged 40 to 50 who had been exposed to COVID-19. Both conserved end residues are part of each CDR3. D genes are given only for firm matches. Not all rows give a size; the values are once, few, many and, for expanded clones, a class.

CDR3 DNA	CDR3 protein	clone size	D gene	V gene	J gene
TGTGCCTGGAGTCCGGGACTAGCGGTAGAGACCCAGTACTTC	CAWSPGLAVETQYF	-	TRBD2	TRBV30	TRBJ2-5
TGCGCCAGCAGCCAAGAAGGTGACAGGGGGTTGGAGACCCAGTACTTC	CASSQEGDRGLETQYF	-	TRBD1	TRBV4-1	TRBJ2-5
TGTGCCAGCAGCTTAGATCAGGGCACAGATACGCAGTATTTT	CASSLDQGTDTQYF	-	-	TRBV5-4	TRBJ2-3
TGTGCCAGCAGTCGGACAAGACAGGGGAATTCACCCCTCCACTTT	CASSRTRQGNSPLHF	-	TRBD1	TRBV28	TRBJ1-6
TGTGCCAGCAGCCTCGGACTAGCGGGAGGGGCAGATACGCAGTATTTT	CASSLGLAGGADTQYF	-	TRBD2	TRBV11-3	TRBJ2-3
TGTGCCAGCTCACCGAGAGGACTCGCCAGGTTGACGAACACCGGGGAGCTGTTTTTT	CASSPRGLARLTNTGELFF	-	-	TRBV18	TRBJ2-2
TGTGCCAGCAGCTTGGTCGGGGGCTATGGCTACACCTTC	CASSLVGGYGYTF	-	-	TRBV5-1	TRBJ1-2
TGTGCCAGCAGTGACGGGGGCCCAACCTATGGCTACACCTTC	CASSDGGPTYGYTF	-	-	TRBV6-4	TRBJ1-2
TGTGCCATCAGGGATAGCGGGCCAACCTACGAGCAGTACTTC	CAIRDSGPTYEQYF	once	TRBD2	TRBV10-3	TRBJ2-7
TGTGCCAGCAGCCCCGCACTAGCGTACTACAATGAGCAGTTCTTC	CASSPALAYYNEQFF	-	TRBD2	TRBV3-1/TRBV3-2	TRBJ2-1
TGTGCCAGCAGCCAGGGTGGGCATCAGCCCCAGCATTTT	CASSQGGHQPQHF	-	-	TRBV3-1/TRBV3-2	TRBJ1-5
TGTGCCAGCAGCAGGGACAGGGTGAGACAAGAGACCCAGTACTTC	CASSRDRVRQETQYF	-	TRBD1	TRBV7-9	TRBJ2-5
TGTGCCAGCAGCTTGGCACCACCCGGACTAGCGGGACCCTCCCAAGAGACCCAGTACTTC	CASSLAPPGLAGPSQETQYF	-	TRBD2	TRBV5-4	TRBJ2-5
TGTGCCAGCAGTGAAGCGGACAGGGGATACGAGCAGTACTTC	CASSEADRGYEQYF	few	TRBD1	TRBV25-1	TRBJ2-7
TGTGCCAGCAGCTTGGCCCTATTACTAGCGGGGGAGAACAATGAGCAGTTCTTC	CASSLALLLAGENNEQFF	-	TRBD2	TRBV5-6	TRBJ2-1
TGTGCCAGCAGCCTGACAGGTGGGATTAGTGTGGAGCAGTTCTTC	CASSLTGGISVEQFF	-	-	TRBV3-1/TRBV3-2	TRBJ2-1
TGTGCCAGCAGTGAAGGGACAGGGTATCGAGGTACGCAGTATTTT	CASSEGTGYRGTQYF	-	TRBD1	TRBV25-1	TRBJ2-3